A single sample gave rise to the 11 T cell receptor beta chains below, sequenced in a study of blood T cell repertoires in COVID-19. The table came from immunoSEQ multiplex PCR; TCRdb's copy has only in-frame clones and leaves some out. Among 200,000 to 250,000 clones listed, approximately 80% were seen once. Sequenced sample: peripheral blood. These receptor sequences come from a woman over 75 with acute or convalescent COVID-19.

This clone was recorded once. The V and J genes are TRBV6-5 and TRBJ2-7; 9 positions match TRBD2. V was clipped by 0 bases and J by 4 bases; unmatched bases: 7. Germline lookup yields CDR1 MNHEY and CDR2 SVGAGI. The CDR3 length is 16 residues. CDR3 bases: TGTGCCAGCAGTTACTCTATAGCGGGAGTGGGTTACGAGCAGTACTTC. Translation gives CASSYSIAGVGYEQYF.

This chain links TRBV28 with TRBJ2-7; D perhaps matches TRBD1 (6 bases). V was pared by 7 bases and J by 0 bases, with 13 bases between. This CDR3 is 14 amino acids long. The germline V gene encodes CDR1 MDHEN and CDR2 SYDVKM. CDR3 region: CASKGTLSSYEQYF. In DNA form, the CDR3 reads TGTGCCAGCAAGGGGACACTGAGCTCCTACGAGCAGTACTTC.

The chain couples TRBV5-1 to TRBJ2-3; 11 bases line up with TRBD1. Germline CDR1 reads SGHRS; CDR2 reads YFSETQ. The CDR3 extends over 16 amino acids. The V and J ends lost 2 bases and 3 bases, in that order; junction bases with no gene match: 5. The CDR3 is CASSFTGQGATDTQYF. The CDR3 DNA follows: TGCGCCAGCAGCTTCACAGGACAGGGGGCTACAGATACGCAGTATTTT.

This clone was seen more than once but under ten times. The chain recombines TRBV7-2 with TRBJ1-6; 7 bases agree with TRBD1. Germline V lookup: CDR1 SGHTA, CDR2 FQGNSA. This CDR3 is built from 15 residues. The junction had 4 bases not matched to a gene; V was cut back by 0 bases and J by 8 bases. The CDR3 region is CASSLATGTDSPLHF. CDR3 bases: TGTGCCAGCAGCTTAGCGACAGGGACGGATTCACCCCTCCACTTT.

The chain carries TRBV28 and TRBJ1-6; 7 bases are shared with TRBD1. The CDR3 runs 14 residues. V lost 4 bases and J lost 10; bases outside the gene matches: 7. Per the germline V gene, CDR1 is MDHEN and CDR2 is SYDVKM. CDR3 loop: CASSSTGARSPLHF. The CDR3 DNA sequence: TGTGCCAGCAGTTCCACAGGGGCACGCTCACCCCTCCACTTT.

The V and J genes are TRBV5-1 and TRBJ2-5; maybe TRBD2 (5 bases). With 1 base removed from V and 5 bases from J, the gap between germline ends came to 15 bases. Germline loops: CDR1 SGHRS, CDR2 YFSETQ. This CDR3 contains 15 residues. CDR3 protein: CASSLLATTGETQYF. The CDR3 DNA follows: TGCGCCAGCAGCTTGCTTGCCACAACGGGGGAGACCCAGTACTTC. The full variable domain, its missing parts supplied by reference TRBV5-1 and TRBJ2-5, is KAGVTQTPRYLIKTRGQQVTLSCSPISGHRSVSWYQQTPGQGLQFLFEYFSETQRNKGNFPGRFSGRQFSNSRSEMNVSTLELGDSALYLCASSLLATTGETQYFGPGTRLLVL.

The chain is built from TRBV3-1 (or the pseudogene TRBV3-2) and TRBJ2-5, with 12 bases lining up with TRBD2. Germline lookup yields CDR1 LGHDT and CDR2 YNNKEL (reference sequence). CDR3 length: 15 amino acids. Trimming took 4 bases from V and 1 from J; bases not matched to a gene: 1. CDR3 loop: CASSPGLAGQETQYF. In DNA form, the CDR3 reads TGTGCCAGCAGCCCGGGACTAGCGGGCCAAGAGACCCAGTACTTC.

The V and J genes are TRBV19 and TRBJ2-2, with TRBD2 as a possible D gene (5 bases). CDR1 and CDR2 (germline): LNHDA, SQIVND (reference sequence). Between the trimmed V and J ends, which lost 1 base and 6 bases, there was a span of 15 bases. The CDR3 is made up of 16 amino acids. The CDR3 DNA is TGTGCCAGTAGTATAGCAAGAGGGCCAGTCGCCGGGGAGCTGTTTTTT. Protein: CASSIARGPVAGELFF.

The J gene is TRBJ1-1, the V gene TRBV6-5; 10 bases are a match to TRBD1. In germline, CDR1 is MNHEY, CDR2 SVGAGI. This CDR3 is built from 16 residues. The ends lost 6 bases at V and 3 bases at J; junction bases unmatched: 10. DNA for the CDR3: TGTGCCAGCAGATACGGACAGGGGGGATTTTACACTGAAGCTTTCTTT. Translation: CASRYGQGGFYTEAFF.

The rearrangement joins TRBV27 to TRBJ2-5; a possible D gene is TRBD1 (6 bases). Germline assignment: CDR1 MNHEY and CDR2 SMNVEV (reference sequence). This CDR3 has 15 residues. V lost 0 bases, J lost 5 bases, and 13 bases lay in between. CDR3 amino acids: CASSLSSGVTETQYF. The CDR3 DNA follows: TGTGCCAGCAGTTTATCGTCAGGGGTTACCGAGACCCAGTACTTC.

The chain has TRBV29-1 and TRBJ1-4; perhaps TRBD1 as D (5 bases). Looked up from germline, CDR1 is SQVTM and CDR2 is ANQGSEA. CDR3 length: 15 amino acids. V dropped 3 bases and J dropped 2 bases, with 13 bases sitting between them. In nucleotides, the CDR3 is TGCAGCGTTGAGTACCCCGGGGGGACTAATGAAAAACTGTTTTTT. It yields the protein CSVEYPGGTNEKLFF.